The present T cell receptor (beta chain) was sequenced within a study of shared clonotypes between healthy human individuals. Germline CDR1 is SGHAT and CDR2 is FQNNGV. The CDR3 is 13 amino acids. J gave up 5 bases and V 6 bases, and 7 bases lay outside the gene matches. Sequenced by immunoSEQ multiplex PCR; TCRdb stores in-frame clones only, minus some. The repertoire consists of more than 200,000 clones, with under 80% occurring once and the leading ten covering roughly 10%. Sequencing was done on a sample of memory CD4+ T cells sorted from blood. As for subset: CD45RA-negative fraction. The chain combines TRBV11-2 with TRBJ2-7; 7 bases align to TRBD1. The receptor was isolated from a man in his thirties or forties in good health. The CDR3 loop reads CASSRQGRDEQYF. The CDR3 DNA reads TGTGCCAGCAGTCGACAGGGTCGGGACGAGCAGTACTTC.